This TCR beta chain was recovered during a study of identical twins. This clonotype was counted many times. In TCRdb, the 5' RACE reads were re-called with MiXCR into one record per CDR3 protein. The sample has about 190,000 distinct CDR3 sequences, about a sixth seen once. Trimming stripped 6 bases from V and 0 bases from J, with 11 bases between. Germline loops: CDR1 MNHNS, CDR2 SASEGT. The CDR3 runs to 15 residues. These sequences were also reported in another study, on T cells expressing NK-cell markers.

This rearrangement joins TRBV6-1 to TRBJ2-2; TRBD1 or TRBD2 may be the D gene (5 bases each). The receptor was derived from a woman between 18 and 30 years old in good health. Sequenced sample: CD8+ T cells sorted from blood. The CDR3 reads CASRGRRANTGELFF. The CDR3 nucleotides are TGTGCCAGCAGGGGACGCCGTGCGAACACCGGGGAGCTGTTTTTT.